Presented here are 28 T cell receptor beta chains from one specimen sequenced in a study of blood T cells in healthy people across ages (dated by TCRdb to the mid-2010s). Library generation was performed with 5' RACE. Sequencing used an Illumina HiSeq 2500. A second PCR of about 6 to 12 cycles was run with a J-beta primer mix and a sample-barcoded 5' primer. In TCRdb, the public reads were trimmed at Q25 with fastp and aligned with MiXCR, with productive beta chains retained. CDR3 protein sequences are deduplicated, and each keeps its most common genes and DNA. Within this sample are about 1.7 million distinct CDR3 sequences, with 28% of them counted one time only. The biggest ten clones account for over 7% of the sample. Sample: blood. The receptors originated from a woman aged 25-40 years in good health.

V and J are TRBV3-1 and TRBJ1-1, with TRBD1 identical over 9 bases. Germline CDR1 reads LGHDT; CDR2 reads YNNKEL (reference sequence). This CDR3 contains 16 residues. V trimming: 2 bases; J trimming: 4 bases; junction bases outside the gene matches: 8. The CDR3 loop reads CASSQLYRQGGTEAFF. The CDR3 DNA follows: TGTGCCAGCAGCCAACTGTACAGACAGGGGGGCACTGAAGCTTTCTTT.

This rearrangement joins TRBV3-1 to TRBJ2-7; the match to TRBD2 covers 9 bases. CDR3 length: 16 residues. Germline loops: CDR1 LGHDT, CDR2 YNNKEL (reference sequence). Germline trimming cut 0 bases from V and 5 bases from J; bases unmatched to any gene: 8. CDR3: CASSQDLVAGEDEQYF. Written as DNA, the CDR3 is TGTGCCAGCAGCCAAGATTTGGTAGCGGGAGAGGACGAGCAGTACTTC.

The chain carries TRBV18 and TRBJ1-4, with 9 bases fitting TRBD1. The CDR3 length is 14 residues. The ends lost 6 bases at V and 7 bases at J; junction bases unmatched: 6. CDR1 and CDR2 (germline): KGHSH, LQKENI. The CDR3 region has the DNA TGTGCCAGCTCGGAACAGGGGGCTGTTGAAAAACTGTTTTTT. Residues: CASSEQGAVEKLFF. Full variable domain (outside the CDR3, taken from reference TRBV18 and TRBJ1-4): NAGVMQNPRHLVRRRGQEARLRCSPMKGHSHVYWYRQLPEEGLKFMVYLQKENIIDESGMPKERFSAEFPKEGPSILRIQQVVRGDSAAYFCASSEQGAVEKLFFGSGTQLSVL.

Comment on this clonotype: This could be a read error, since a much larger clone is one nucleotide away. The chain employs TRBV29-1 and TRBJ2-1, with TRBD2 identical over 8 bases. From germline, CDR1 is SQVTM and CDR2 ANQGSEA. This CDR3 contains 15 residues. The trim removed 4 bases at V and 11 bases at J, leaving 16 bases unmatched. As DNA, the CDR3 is TGCAGCGTTGCTCATCGACTAGCGCCAGTTAATAAGCAGTTCTTC. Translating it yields CSVAHRLAPVNKQFF.

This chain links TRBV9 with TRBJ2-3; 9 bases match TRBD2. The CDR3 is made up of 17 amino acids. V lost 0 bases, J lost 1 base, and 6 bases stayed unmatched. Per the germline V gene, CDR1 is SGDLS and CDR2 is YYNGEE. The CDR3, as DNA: TGTGCCAGCAGCGTAGGGGCGGCTAGCGGGGGCACAGATACGCAGTATTTT. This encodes CASSVGAASGGTDTQYF.

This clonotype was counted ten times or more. CDR3 amino acids: CASRSNGYEQYF. The CDR3 DNA reads TGTGCCAGCAGATCAAACGGGTACGAGCAGTACTTC. The chain recombines TRBV6-2 or TRBV6-3 with TRBJ2-7; D call uncertain. This CDR3 contains 12 residues. Trimming removed 6 bases from V and 4 bases from J, with 10 bases in between. Germline CDR1 reads MNHEY; CDR2 reads SVGEGT.

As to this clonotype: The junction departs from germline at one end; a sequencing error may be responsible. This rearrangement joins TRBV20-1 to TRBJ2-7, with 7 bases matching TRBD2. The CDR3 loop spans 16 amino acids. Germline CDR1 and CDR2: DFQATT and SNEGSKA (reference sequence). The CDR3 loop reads CNALQNGLEDSYEQYF. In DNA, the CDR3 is TGCAATGCTCTCCAAAACGGACTAGAGGACTCCTACGAGCAGTACTTC.

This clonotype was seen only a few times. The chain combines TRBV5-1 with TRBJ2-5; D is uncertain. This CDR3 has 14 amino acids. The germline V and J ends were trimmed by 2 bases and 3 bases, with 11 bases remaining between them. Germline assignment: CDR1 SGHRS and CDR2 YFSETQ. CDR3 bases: TGCGCCAGCAGCTTTTCCAAGGTGAAAGAGACCCAGTACTTC. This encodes CASSFSKVKETQYF.

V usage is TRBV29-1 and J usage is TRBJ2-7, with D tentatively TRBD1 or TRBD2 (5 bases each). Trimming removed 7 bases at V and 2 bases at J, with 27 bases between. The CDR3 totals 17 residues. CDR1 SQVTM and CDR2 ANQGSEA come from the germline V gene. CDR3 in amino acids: CSATGRDATESAYEQYF. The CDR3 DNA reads TGCAGCGCCACGGGCCGGGACGCTACCGAATCGGCCTACGAGCAGTACTTC.

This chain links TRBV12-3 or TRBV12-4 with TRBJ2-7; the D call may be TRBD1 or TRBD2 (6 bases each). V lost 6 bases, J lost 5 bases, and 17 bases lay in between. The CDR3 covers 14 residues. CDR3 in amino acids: CASREEVGGNEQYF. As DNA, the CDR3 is TGTGCCAGCAGGGAGGAGGTAGGGGGGAACGAGCAGTACTTC.

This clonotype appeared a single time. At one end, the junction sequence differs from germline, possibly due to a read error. CDR3 DNA: TGCAGCGCGGGGGACCGATCGTCCAAAAACGTTCAGTACTTC. Residues: CSAGDRSSKNVQYF. V gene TRBV29-1 combines with J gene TRBJ2-4; possibly TRBD2 for D (6 bases). The length of the CDR3 is 14 residues. Germline V gives CDR1 SQVTM, CDR2 ANQGSEA. The whole variable domain, filled in from reference TRBV29-1 and TRBJ2-4, reads SAVISQKPSRDICQRGTSLTIQCQVDSQVTMMFWYRQQPGQSLTLIATANQGSEATYESGFVIDKFPISRPNLTFSTLTVSNMSPEDSSIYLCSAGDRSSKNVQYFGAGTRLSVL.

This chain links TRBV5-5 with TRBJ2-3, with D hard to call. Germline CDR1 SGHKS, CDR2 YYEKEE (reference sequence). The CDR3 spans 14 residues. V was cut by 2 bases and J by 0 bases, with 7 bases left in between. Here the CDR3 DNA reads TGTGCCAGCAGCTTCAGTGATAGCACAGATACGCAGTATTTT. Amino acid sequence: CASSFSDSTDTQYF.

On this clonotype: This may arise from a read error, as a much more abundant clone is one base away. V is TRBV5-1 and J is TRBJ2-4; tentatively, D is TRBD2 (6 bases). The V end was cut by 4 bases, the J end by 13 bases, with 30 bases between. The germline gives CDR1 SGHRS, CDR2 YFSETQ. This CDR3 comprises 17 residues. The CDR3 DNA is TGCGCCAGCAGCCCCGGGGTAGGGGACTCAGTCTATCATGAGCAGTACTTC. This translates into CASSPGVGDSVYHEQYF.

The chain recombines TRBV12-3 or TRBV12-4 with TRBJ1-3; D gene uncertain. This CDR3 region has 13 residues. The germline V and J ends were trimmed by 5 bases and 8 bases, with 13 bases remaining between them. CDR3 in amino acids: CASSPWTVDTIYF. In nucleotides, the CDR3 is TGTGCCAGCAGTCCATGGACGGTGGACACCATATATTTT.

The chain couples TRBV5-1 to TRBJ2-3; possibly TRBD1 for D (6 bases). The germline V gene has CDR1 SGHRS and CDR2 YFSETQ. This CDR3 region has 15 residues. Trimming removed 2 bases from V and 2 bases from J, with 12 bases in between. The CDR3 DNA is TGCGCCAGCAGCTTCGGGACATCAAACACAGATACGCAGTATTTT. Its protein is CASSFGTSNTDTQYF.

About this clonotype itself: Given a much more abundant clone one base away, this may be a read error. The CDR3 region is CASRSFVGETQCF. The CDR3, as DNA: TGTGCCAGCAGATCCTTTGTGGGGGAGACCCAGTGCTTC. The chain is built from TRBV12-3 or TRBV12-4 and TRBJ2-7; D is tentatively TRBD1 or TRBD2 (5 bases each). The CDR3 is 13 residues long.

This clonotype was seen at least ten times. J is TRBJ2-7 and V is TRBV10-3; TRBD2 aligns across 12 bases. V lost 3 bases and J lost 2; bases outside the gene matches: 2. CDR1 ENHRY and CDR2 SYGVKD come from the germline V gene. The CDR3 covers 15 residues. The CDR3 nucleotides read TGTGCCATCAGTGATAGGACTAGCGGGACCTACGAGCAGTACTTC. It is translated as CAISDRTSGTYEQYF.

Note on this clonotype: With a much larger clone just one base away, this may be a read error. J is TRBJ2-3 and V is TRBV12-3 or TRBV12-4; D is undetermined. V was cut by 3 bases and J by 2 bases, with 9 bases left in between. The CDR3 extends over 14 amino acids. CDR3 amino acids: CASSFRRDTDTQYF. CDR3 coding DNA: TGTGCCAGCAGTTTCAGAAGGGACACAGATACGCAGTATTTT.

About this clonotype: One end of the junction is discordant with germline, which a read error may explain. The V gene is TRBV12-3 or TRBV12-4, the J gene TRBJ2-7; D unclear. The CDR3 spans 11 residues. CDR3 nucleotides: TGTGCCAGCAGTCCCTCCTACGGGCAGTACTTC. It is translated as CASSPSYGQYF.

The DNA for the CDR3 is TGTGCCAGCTCACCAACTAGCGGGGGCGGCGGAGATACGCAGTATTTT. Protein product: CASSPTSGGGGDTQYF. The V gene is TRBV18, the J gene TRBJ2-3; the match to TRBD2 covers 11 bases. The CDR3 covers 16 residues. Germline V gives CDR1 KGHSH, CDR2 LQKENI. The ends lost 2 bases at V and 5 bases at J; junction bases unmatched: 6. The full variable domain, in which reference TRBV18 and TRBJ2-3 provide the parts outside the CDR3, is NAGVMQNPRHLVRRRGQEARLRCSPMKGHSHVYWYRQLPEEGLKFMVYLQKENIIDESGMPKERFSAEFPKEGPSILRIQQVVRGDSAAYFCASSPTSGGGGDTQYFGPGTRLTVL.

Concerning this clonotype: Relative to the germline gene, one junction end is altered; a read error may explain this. The CDR3 sequence: CVSSKPTPSGEQFF. The CDR3, as DNA: TGTGTCAGCAGTAAGCCGACGCCCTCGGGGGAGCAGTTCTTC. The chain carries TRBV12-3 or TRBV12-4 and TRBJ2-1; D perhaps matches TRBD2 (5 bases). The CDR3 loop spans 14 amino acids.

The CDR3 reads CASSAGQINEKLFF. CDR3 sequence (DNA): TGTGCCAGCAGTGCGGGACAGATAAATGAAAAACTGTTTTTT. The chain employs TRBV12-3 or TRBV12-4 and TRBJ1-4; 7 bases are a match to TRBD1. The CDR3 contains 14 residues. After removal of 5 bases from V and 5 bases from J, the junction contained 5 bases not matched to a gene.

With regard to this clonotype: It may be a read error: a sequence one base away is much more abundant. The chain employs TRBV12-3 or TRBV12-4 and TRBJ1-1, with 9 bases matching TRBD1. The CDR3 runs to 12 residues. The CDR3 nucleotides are TGTGTCAGCAGTCCAGGGACAGGGAGTGCTTTCTTT. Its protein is CVSSPGTGSAFF.

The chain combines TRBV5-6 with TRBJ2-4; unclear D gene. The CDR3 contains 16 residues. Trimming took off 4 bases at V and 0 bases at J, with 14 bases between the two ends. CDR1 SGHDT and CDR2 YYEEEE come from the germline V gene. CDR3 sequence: CASSRVGALAKNIQYF. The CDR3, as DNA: TGTGCCAGCAGCCGAGTTGGAGCACTAGCCAAAAACATTCAGTACTTC.

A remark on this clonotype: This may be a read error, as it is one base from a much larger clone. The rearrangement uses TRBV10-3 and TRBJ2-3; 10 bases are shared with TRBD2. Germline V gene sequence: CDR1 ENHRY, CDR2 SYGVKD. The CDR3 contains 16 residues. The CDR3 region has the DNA TGTGCCATCAAGTCCCAACTAGCGGGGCGCACAGGTACGCAGTATTTT. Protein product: CAIKSQLAGRTGTQYF.

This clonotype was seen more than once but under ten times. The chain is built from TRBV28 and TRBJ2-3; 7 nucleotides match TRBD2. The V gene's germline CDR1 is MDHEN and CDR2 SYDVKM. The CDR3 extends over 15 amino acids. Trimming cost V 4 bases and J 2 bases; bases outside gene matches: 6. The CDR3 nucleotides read TGTGCCAGCAGTTCCGAAGCGGGGTACACAGATACGCAGTATTTT. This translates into CASSSEAGYTDTQYF.

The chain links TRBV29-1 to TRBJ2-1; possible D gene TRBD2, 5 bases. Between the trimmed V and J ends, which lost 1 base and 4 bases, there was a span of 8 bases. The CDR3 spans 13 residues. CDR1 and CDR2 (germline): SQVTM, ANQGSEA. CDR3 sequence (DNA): TGCAGCGTTGAAGTTGGACTGTACAATGAGCAGTTCTTC. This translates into CSVEVGLYNEQFF.

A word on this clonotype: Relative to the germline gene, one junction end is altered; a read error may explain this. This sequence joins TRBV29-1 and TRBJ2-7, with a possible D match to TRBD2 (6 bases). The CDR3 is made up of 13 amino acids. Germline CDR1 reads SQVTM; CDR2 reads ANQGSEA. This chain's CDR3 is CSVEGGETYGQYF. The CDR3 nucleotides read TGCAGCGTTGAGGGAGGCGAAACCTACGGGCAGTACTTC.